The T cell receptor (beta chain) described here comes from a study of blood T cells in healthy people across ages. Regarding this clonotype: Antigen: not known.

There were healthy Caucasian individuals from Russia, aged roughly 6 to 100, serving as donors. Total RNA was extracted at no less than 5.5 micrograms per sample. Findings of the study overall: Roughly linearly, TCR beta diversity per million T cells fell as age increased.

The second PCR ran about 6 to 11 cycles with a sample-barcoded 5' primer and J-beta primers. TCRdb recomputed calls from the 5' RACE reads with MiXCR, one row per CDR3 protein. The sample lists about 1 million distinct CDR3 sequences, 40% to 45% occurring once. CDR3 length: 10 amino acids. Germline CDR1 is SQVTM and CDR2 is ANQGSEA. Trimming pared 7 bases from V and 5 bases from J, leaving 7 bases between. Sequencing was done on a sample of blood. The rearrangement joins TRBV29-1 to TRBJ2-3; a possible D gene is TRBD2 (6 bases). The clonotype originates from a woman aged 55 to 70 in good health. DNA of the CDR3: TGCAGCGGGCGGGAAGATACGCAGTATTTT. Protein product: CSGREDTQYF.